Each of the 27 T cell receptor beta chains below was sequenced from the same sample in a study of cytomegalovirus exposure and HLA in healthy donors. 60 Vbeta and 13 Jbeta primers were used in PCR. Method: immunoSEQ multiplex PCR; TCRdb's copy keeps in-frame clones and lacks some. The sample lists more than 95,000 clones, around two thirds seen once, with more than 8% in the top ten. Sequenced input: PBMCs. The source of these receptors is a woman in her thirties or forties in good health and CMV-seropositive.

This clone was seen a single time. The rearrangement uses TRBV28 and TRBJ2-7, with 8 bases fitting TRBD1. With V trimmed by 2 bases and J by 0 bases, 12 bases remained unmatched. CDR1 and CDR2 (germline): MDHEN, SYDVKM. CDR3 length equals 18 residues. As DNA, the CDR3 is TGTGCCAGCAGTTTAAGCTGGACAGGGAAGGGGAGCTCCTACGAGCAGTACTTC. Translating it yields CASSLSWTGKGSSYEQYF.

Note on this clone: Different DNA sequences within this sample yield the same CDR3. The V and J genes are TRBV6-6 and TRBJ1-2; D not certain. The V gene's germline CDR1 is MNHNY and CDR2 SVGAGI (reference sequence). V shed 2 bases and J shed 3 bases, with 10 bases lying between them. The length of the CDR3 is 14 residues. The CDR3 reads CASSYLGNDYGYTF. The CDR3 region has the DNA TGTGCCAGCAGTTACCTCGGGAACGACTATGGCTACACCTTC.

The chain is built from TRBV28 and TRBJ1-6, with D perhaps TRBD1 (5 bases). The length of the CDR3 is 15 residues. Germline values: CDR1 MDHEN, CDR2 SYDVKM. V was clipped by 5 bases and J by 8 bases, with 16 bases between them. This CDR3 is CASSALGGDDSPLHF. CDR3 DNA: TGTGCCAGCAGTGCCCTGGGGGGGGACGATTCACCCCTCCACTTT.

This chain links TRBV2 with TRBJ2-7; TRBD2 matches at 11 bases. From germline, CDR1 is SNHLY and CDR2 FYNNEI. V trimming: 6 bases; J trimming: 11 bases; junction bases outside the gene matches: 9. There are 13 residues in the CDR3. CDR3 residues: CASRLAGGQVKYF. DNA of the CDR3: TGTGCCAGCAGATTAGCGGGAGGGCAGGTTAAGTACTTC.

V is TRBV11-2 and J is TRBJ1-5; D might be TRBD1 (5 bases). The V end was cut by 0 bases, the J end by 4 bases, with 10 bases between. Looked up from germline, CDR1 is SGHAT and CDR2 is FQNNGV. The CDR3 has 15 amino acids. The CDR3 DNA reads TGTGCCAGCAGCTTAGATGGGGCAGAAAATCAGCCCCAGCATTTT. Protein product: CASSLDGAENQPQHF.

This chain joins TRBV19 and TRBJ2-1; possible D gene TRBD2, 7 bases. V gave up 8 bases and J gave up 7 bases, with 12 bases separating them. The germline V gene encodes CDR1 LNHDA and CDR2 SQIVND (reference sequence). This CDR3 has 12 amino acids. CDR3 sequence (DNA): TGTGCCAGTGGACTAGGGGGAAATGAGCAGTTCTTC. Encoded protein: CASGLGGNEQFF.

This clone was observed a few times. The CDR3 DNA sequence: TGTGCCAGCAGGGGGACTTCTGGAAACACCATATATTTT. Translation gives CASRGTSGNTIYF. V is TRBV2 and J is TRBJ1-3; possible D gene TRBD1, 5 bases. Trimming stripped 6 bases from V and 1 base from J, with 7 bases between. Germline V lookup: CDR1 SNHLY, CDR2 FYNNEI. CDR3 length: 13 residues.

The chain couples TRBV7-9 to TRBJ1-1, with D perhaps matching TRBD1 (5 bases). Germline loops: CDR1 SEHNR, CDR2 FQNEAQ (reference sequence). The CDR3 loop spans 11 amino acids. Trimming took 6 bases from V and 8 from J, leaving 10 bases between them. CDR3 residues: CASRASGEAFF. The CDR3 DNA reads TGTGCCAGCAGAGCCTCAGGGGAAGCTTTCTTT.

The V call is TRBV7-9, the J call TRBJ2-1; TRBD2 might be the D (5 bases). Trimming left V 5 bases short and J 12 bases short, with 17 bases between. The V gene's germline CDR1 is SEHNR and CDR2 FQNEAQ (reference sequence). The CDR3 has 13 residues. CDR3 DNA sequence: TGTGCCAGCAGCCCTCGGGGAGTAACGGGGCAGTTCTTC. It codes for CASSPRGVTGQFF.

V and J are TRBV5-4 and TRBJ2-2, with D perhaps TRBD2 (6 bases). The CDR3 length is 15 residues. CDR1 SGHNT and CDR2 YYREEE come from the germline V gene (reference sequence). V lost 0 bases, J lost 5 bases, and 11 bases lay in between. CDR3 coding DNA: TGTGCCAGCAGCTTGGGGGGACTTTCGACCGGGGAGCTGTTTTTT. It is translated as CASSLGGLSTGELFF.

Only a few counts were recorded for this clone. The genes are TRBV14 and TRBJ2-5, with a weak D call TRBD1 (6 bases). The CDR3 length is 16 residues. V lost 4 bases and J 1 base, leaving 16 bases between the germline ends. CDR1 is SGHDN and CDR2 is FVKESK in the germline V gene. The DNA for the CDR3 is TGTGCCAGCAGCCGCAAACCCAGGGGCCCCCAAGAGACCCAGTACTTC. Translated: CASSRKPRGPQETQYF.

The CDR3 protein is CASSFSGQGYGELFF. In nucleotides, the CDR3 is TGTGCCAGCAGCTTTAGCGGACAGGGCTACGGGGAGCTGTTTTTT. The rearrangement uses TRBV7-9 and TRBJ2-2; TRBD1 agrees at 8 bases. CDR1 SEHNR and CDR2 FQNEAQ come from the germline V gene (reference sequence). After removal of 3 bases from V and 7 bases from J, the junction contained 7 bases not matched to a gene. This CDR3 has 15 residues.

This clone was counted a few times. CDR3 sequence reads: CAWGGYEQYF. The CDR3 DNA is TGTGCCTGGGGGGGGTACGAGCAGTACTTC. The chain has TRBV30 and TRBJ2-7; tentatively, D is TRBD2 (6 bases). The germline V and J ends were trimmed by 5 bases and 4 bases, with 6 bases remaining between them. This CDR3 has 10 amino acids. Germline lookup yields CDR1 GTSNPN and CDR2 SVGIG (reference sequence).

This rearrangement joins TRBV10-3 to TRBJ1-2, with 9 bases that match TRBD1. Germline-derived CDR1 and CDR2 are ENHRY and SYGVKD. V gave up 0 bases and J gave up 0 bases; unmatched junction bases: 2. The CDR3 has 16 amino acids. This chain's CDR3 is CAISESGQGPNYGYTF. DNA of the CDR3: TGTGCCATCAGTGAGTCGGGACAGGGTCCTAACTATGGCTACACCTTC.

The gene calls are TRBV10-3 and TRBJ2-5, with 9 bases fitting TRBD2. Trimming cost V 0 bases and J 0 bases; bases outside gene matches: 8. This CDR3 comprises 18 residues. Germline CDR1 is ENHRY and CDR2 is SYGVKD. CDR3 amino acids: CAISESASGAEYQETQYF. CDR3 nucleotides: TGTGCCATCAGTGAGTCTGCTAGCGGGGCAGAATACCAAGAGACCCAGTACTTC.

The chain is built from TRBV28 and TRBJ2-7; D call uncertain. V dropped 5 bases and J dropped 7 bases, with 12 bases sitting between them. CDR1 MDHEN and CDR2 SYDVKM come from the germline V gene. The CDR3 covers 12 residues. CDR3 region: CASSPGPREQYF. As DNA, the CDR3 is TGTGCCAGCAGTCCGGGTCCACGGGAGCAGTACTTC.

The chain couples TRBV7-9 to TRBJ2-6; D is uncertain. V lost 1 base, J lost 0 bases, and 10 bases lay in between. Germline V gives CDR1 SEHNR, CDR2 FQNEAQ (reference sequence). The CDR3 consists of 17 residues. The CDR3 nucleotides are TGTGCCAGCAGCTTAGGACTTTTGAGCTCTGGGGCCAACGTCCTGACTTTC. Translation gives CASSLGLLSSGANVLTF.

The chain combines TRBV7-9 with TRBJ2-3; 9 bases are a match to TRBD2. Losses at the gene ends were 0 bases for V and 2 bases for J; bases not matched to a gene: 9. This CDR3 has 18 amino acids. Germline loops: CDR1 SEHNR, CDR2 FQNEAQ (reference sequence). CDR3 sequence reads: CASSLASGSTVNTDTQYF. In DNA form, the CDR3 reads TGTGCCAGCAGCTTAGCTAGCGGGAGTACCGTAAACACAGATACGCAGTATTTT.

This chain joins TRBV6-5 and TRBJ2-3; the D gene is possibly TRBD2 (6 bases). This CDR3 is built from 15 residues. The germline V gene has CDR1 MNHEY and CDR2 SVGAGI. The germline V and J ends were trimmed by 7 bases and 4 bases, with 18 bases remaining between them. The CDR3 DNA reads TGTGCCAGCATCCCGGATGGGGGGAGTGCAGATACGCAGTATTTT. As protein: CASIPDGGSADTQYF.

The count of this clone is one. The genes are TRBV7-9 and TRBJ1-2, with no clear D. The CDR3 contains 13 residues. The V gene's germline CDR1 is SEHNR and CDR2 FQNEAQ (reference sequence). Trimming took 0 bases from V and 8 from J, leaving 10 bases between them. The CDR3 bases are TGTGCCAGCAGCTTAGCGGCGGGAGGAGGCTACACCTTC. As protein: CASSLAAGGGYTF.

This chain joins TRBV4-1 and TRBJ1-1; maybe TRBD1 (5 bases). CDR1 is MGHRA and CDR2 is YSYEKL in the germline V gene. The CDR3 extends over 17 amino acids. Trimming pared 0 bases from V and 1 base from J, leaving 15 bases between. CDR3 in amino acids: CASSQEQGRAGNTEAFF. CDR3 nucleotides: TGCGCCAGCAGCCAAGAGCAGGGAAGGGCAGGGAACACTGAAGCTTTCTTT.

V gene TRBV28 combines with J gene TRBJ2-5, with 8 bases that match TRBD2. CDR3 length: 12 residues. Germline assignment: CDR1 MDHEN and CDR2 SYDVKM. J lost 5 bases, V lost 6 bases, and 2 bases had no gene match. The CDR3 sequence is CASRGLEETQYF. CDR3 in DNA: TGTGCCAGCAGGGGACTAGAGGAGACCCAGTACTTC.

This chain joins TRBV15 and TRBJ2-1; TRBD2 is a possible D gene (6 bases). CDR3 length equals 16 residues. V was shortened by 0 bases and J by 0 bases, with 9 bases between the two germline ends. The germline V gene has CDR1 LNHNV and CDR2 YYDKDF (reference sequence). The CDR3 DNA sequence: TGTGCCACCAGCAGAGAGCCCGGGAGCTCCTACAATGAGCAGTTCTTC. It encodes CATSREPGSSYNEQFF.

This clone was picked up a small number of times. The chain recombines TRBV29-1 with TRBJ2-7, with TRBD1 matching over 10 bases. With 6 bases clipped from V and 1 base from J, the junction kept 12 bases outside the gene matches. CDR3 length: 16 residues. CDR1 is SQVTM and CDR2 is ANQGSEA in the germline V gene. CDR3 coding DNA: TGCAGCGTCGCGGGATGGGCGGGACAGGGGTCCTACGAGCAGTACTTC. It yields the protein CSVAGWAGQGSYEQYF.

The V gene is TRBV5-6, the J gene TRBJ1-5; tentative D call: TRBD1 (6 bases). The length of the CDR3 is 16 residues. With 0 bases removed from V and 0 bases from J, the gap between germline ends came to 10 bases. From germline, CDR1 is SGHDT and CDR2 YYEEEE. The CDR3 here is CASSLEGQYSNQPQHF. DNA for the CDR3: TGTGCCAGCAGCTTGGAGGGACAATATAGCAATCAGCCCCAGCATTTT.

The chain uses TRBV29-1 and TRBJ2-1, with D unresolved. CDR3 size: 14 residues. The germline V gene has CDR1 SQVTM and CDR2 ANQGSEA. V lost 5 bases and J lost 0, with 11 bases in between. The CDR3 loop is CSVRRPSSYNEQFF. For the CDR3, the DNA is TGCAGCGTTCGCCGTCCGAGCTCCTACAATGAGCAGTTCTTC.

The rearrangement joins TRBV5-6 to TRBJ2-7, with 11 bases aligning to TRBD1. The trim removed 4 bases at V and 5 bases at J, leaving 14 bases unmatched. There are 17 residues in the CDR3. Germline CDR1 is SGHDT and CDR2 is YYEEEE. CDR3 amino acids: CASSGRTGGYRFDEQYF. CDR3 sequence (DNA): TGTGCCAGCAGCGGACGGACAGGGGGCTATCGTTTTGACGAGCAGTACTTC.